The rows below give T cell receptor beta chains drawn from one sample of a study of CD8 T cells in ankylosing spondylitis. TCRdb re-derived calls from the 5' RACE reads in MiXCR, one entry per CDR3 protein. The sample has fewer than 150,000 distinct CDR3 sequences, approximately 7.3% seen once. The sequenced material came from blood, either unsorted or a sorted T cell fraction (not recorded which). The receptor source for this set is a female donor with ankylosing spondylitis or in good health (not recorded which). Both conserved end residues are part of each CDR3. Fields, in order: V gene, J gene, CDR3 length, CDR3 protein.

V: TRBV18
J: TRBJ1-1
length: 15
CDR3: CASSPQQGARTEAFF

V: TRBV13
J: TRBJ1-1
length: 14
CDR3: CASNLGGGNTEAFF

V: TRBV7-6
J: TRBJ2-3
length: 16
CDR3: CASSFWGQGGTDTQYF

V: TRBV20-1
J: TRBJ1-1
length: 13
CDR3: CSASGTGGTEAFF

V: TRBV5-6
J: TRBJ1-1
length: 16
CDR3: CASSFLWGVMNTEAFF

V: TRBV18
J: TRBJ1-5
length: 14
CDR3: CASSPGQYNQPQHF

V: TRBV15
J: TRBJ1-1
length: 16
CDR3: CATSGRRGRLNTEAFF

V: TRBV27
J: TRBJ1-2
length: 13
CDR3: CASSLSGGYGYTF

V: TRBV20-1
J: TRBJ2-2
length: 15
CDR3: CSARGTGWATGELFF

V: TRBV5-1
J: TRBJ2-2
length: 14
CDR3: CASSRRGDTGELFF

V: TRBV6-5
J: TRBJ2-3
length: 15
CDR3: CASSYGDKITDTQYF

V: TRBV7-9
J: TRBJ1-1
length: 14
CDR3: CASSLTGANTEAFF

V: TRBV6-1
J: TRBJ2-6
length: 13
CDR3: CASSSSGANVLTF

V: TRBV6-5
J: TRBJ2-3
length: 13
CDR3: CASSLDITDTQYF

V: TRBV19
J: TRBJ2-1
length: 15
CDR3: CASSATAALQSKQFF

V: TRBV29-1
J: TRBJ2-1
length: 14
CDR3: CSVESAASYNEQFF

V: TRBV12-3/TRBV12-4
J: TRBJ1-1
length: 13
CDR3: CASSLSPQVSAFF

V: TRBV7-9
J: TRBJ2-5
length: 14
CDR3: CASSLVLDGETQYF

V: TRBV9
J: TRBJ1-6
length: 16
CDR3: CASSVGDGINNSPLHF

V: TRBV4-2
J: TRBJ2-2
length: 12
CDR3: CASSQPTGELFF

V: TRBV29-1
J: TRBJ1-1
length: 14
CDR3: CSAPRTGLNTEAFF

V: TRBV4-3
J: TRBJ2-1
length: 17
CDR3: CASSESRAAGGWYEQFF

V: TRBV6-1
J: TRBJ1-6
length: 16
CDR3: CASHPTRRFYNSPLHF

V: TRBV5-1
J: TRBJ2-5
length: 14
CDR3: CASSPGQGEGTQYF

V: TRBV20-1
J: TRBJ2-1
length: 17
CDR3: CCAWGQGNAGQYNEQFF

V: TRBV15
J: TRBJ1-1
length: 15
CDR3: CATSGLSTGWTEAFF

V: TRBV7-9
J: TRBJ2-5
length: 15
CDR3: CASSLAGQGLETQYF